This T cell receptor (beta chain) was recovered during a study of monozygotic twins with inflammatory bowel disease. A remark on this clonotype: Its antigen is unknown.

Study conclusions and caveats: The inverse Simpson measure of TCRbeta diversity was lower in IBD patients than in healthy co-twins.

CDR3 length equals 13 residues. The germline V gene encodes CDR1 DFQATT and CDR2 SNEGSKA (reference sequence). Following a re-call of the 5' RACE reads, TCRdb has one entry per CDR3 protein and lacks DNA. The sample's table shows under 200,000 distinct CDR3 sequences. The clonotype originates from a human donor with ulcerative colitis or Crohn's disease, or a healthy co-twin of an affected twin (not recorded which). The gene calls are TRBV20-1 and TRBJ2-4. The sequenced sample consisted of blood. CDR3 protein: CSASAAGKNIQYF.